The 18 T cell receptor beta chains in this list originate from one sample, sequenced in a study of technical replicates of blood from a handful of donors. The method was immunoSEQ multiplex PCR; TCRdb's version includes in-frame clones alone and lacks a portion of them. The sample has more than 65,000 clones, 75% to 90% seen once. The material sequenced was PBMCs. These receptor sequences come from a human donor in good health. Some clones in this sample may be carry-over from other donors' samples.

Points on this clone: Other DNA sequences from this sample encode an identical CDR3 as well. The chain employs TRBV6-5 and TRBJ1-2; 9 nucleotides agree with TRBD1. The CDR3 has 14 amino acids. V trimming: 1 base; J trimming: 5 bases; junction bases outside the gene matches: 2. Germline V CDR1 and CDR2: MNHEY, SVGAGI. CDR3 in amino acids: CASSYLDRGYGYTF. The CDR3 bases are TGTGCCAGCAGTTACTTGGACAGGGGATATGGCTACACCTTC.

The chain uses TRBV5-3 and TRBJ1-3; 10 bases align to TRBD1. TRBV5-3 is designated an ORF whose function remains uncertain. The V gene end was trimmed by 4 bases and the J gene end by 4 bases; junction bases not matched to a gene: 5. The CDR3 is 15 amino acids. The CDR3 here is CARSQGQGSGNTIYF. CDR3 bases: TGTGCCAGAAGCCAGGGACAGGGGTCCGGAAACACCATATATTTT.

The V call is TRBV19, the J call TRBJ2-5, with 12 positions matching TRBD2. V shed 6 bases, J shed 5 bases, and the junction held 19 bases outside the gene matches. Looked up from germline, CDR1 is LNHDA and CDR2 is SQIVND (reference sequence). The CDR3 consists of 19 residues. Here the CDR3 DNA reads TGTGCCAGTAGAGGTGTTGGGTTTACTAGCGGGAGGTTCGGGGAGACCCAGTACTTC. It codes for CASRGVGFTSGRFGETQYF.

The chain carries TRBV6-6 and TRBJ2-1; TRBD2 matches 9 bases. With 7 bases clipped from V and 4 bases from J, the junction kept 11 bases outside the gene matches. CDR1 and CDR2 from the germline V gene are MNHNY and SVGAGI (reference sequence). This CDR3 region has 16 residues. The CDR3 DNA reads as TGTGCCAGCAACAAACGCACTAGCGGGTTATACAATGAGCAGTTCTTC. Amino acid sequence: CASNKRTSGLYNEQFF.

The CDR3 reads CSVVVQANTGELFF. CDR3 bases: TGCAGCGTGGTTGTACAGGCGAACACCGGGGAGCTGTTTTTT. The J gene is TRBJ2-2, the V gene TRBV29-1; tentatively, D is TRBD1 (5 bases). This CDR3 comprises 14 residues. The V end was cut by 6 bases, the J end by 0 bases, with 11 bases between. CDR1 and CDR2 from the germline V gene are SQVTM and ANQGSEA.

The chain joins TRBV6-4 to TRBJ2-3; D possibly corresponds to TRBD2 (6 bases). The CDR3 totals 13 residues. Trimming stripped 3 bases from V and 3 bases from J, with 7 bases between. Germline CDR1 and CDR2: MRHNA and SNTAGT. The CDR3: CASSERGTDTQYF. In DNA form, the CDR3 reads TGTGCCAGCAGTGAGCGGGGAACAGATACGCAGTATTTT.

The V and J genes are TRBV7-2 and TRBJ2-5; D uncertain. CDR3 size: 12 residues. Germline assignment: CDR1 SGHTA and CDR2 FQGNSA. V was pared by 5 bases and J by 5 bases, with 9 bases between. The DNA of the CDR3 is TGTGCCAGCAGCCCAGTGGCTGAGACCCAGTACTTC. Protein product: CASSPVAETQYF.

This clone was detected a few times. The V and J genes are TRBV6-5 and TRBJ1-2, with D uncertain. Germline values: CDR1 MNHEY, CDR2 SVGAGI. The V end lost 0 bases, the J end lost 7 bases, and 12 bases lay between the germline ends. This CDR3 is built from 14 residues. This CDR3 reads CASSYSRERTGYTF. The CDR3 nucleotides read TGTGCCAGCAGTTACTCGAGGGAAAGGACTGGCTACACCTTC.

CDR3 amino acids: CASSPPGETQYF. The DNA of the CDR3 is TGTGCCAGCAGCCCCCCGGGGGAGACCCAGTACTTC. This chain joins TRBV5-4 and TRBJ2-5, with a weak D call TRBD2 (5 bases). Germline lookup yields CDR1 SGHNT and CDR2 YYREEE (reference sequence). Trimming cost V 4 bases and J 5 bases, with 9 bases left between them. This CDR3 spans 12 amino acids.

The chain uses TRBV11-3 and TRBJ2-7; tentatively, D is TRBD1 (7 bases). CDR3 length: 15 residues. Trimming shortened V by 5 bases and J by 2 bases, and 16 bases separated the two germline ends. The germline CDR1 and CDR2 sequences are SGHNT and YENEEA. In nucleotides, the CDR3 is TGTGCCAGCAGCCCGGGACAGCCGGGAGCCTACGAGCAGTACTTC. It is translated as CASSPGQPGAYEQYF.

The chain has TRBV7-6 and TRBJ1-1, with 7 bases lining up with TRBD1. Looked up from germline, CDR1 is SGHVS and CDR2 is FNYEAQ. V was pared by 5 bases and J by 2 bases, with 14 bases of the junction left unmatched. CDR3 length equals 17 residues. The CDR3 region is CASSAIIQGGPNTEAFF. The CDR3 coding sequence is TGTGCCAGCAGCGCTATAATTCAGGGGGGCCCTAACACTGAAGCTTTCTTT.

V is TRBV29-1 and J is TRBJ1-2, with D perhaps TRBD1 (6 bases). CDR3 length: 13 amino acids. V lost 6 bases and J lost 2, with 13 bases in between. Germline V gene data show CDR1 as SQVTM and CDR2 as ANQGSEA. The CDR3 DNA is TGCAGCGTGGACAGCAGTTCAAACTATGGCTACACCTTC. Translating gives CSVDSSSNYGYTF.

The chain is built from TRBV11-2 and TRBJ2-7, with TRBD2 matching 7 bases. Losses at the gene ends were 5 bases for V and 3 bases for J; bases not matched to a gene: 1. The CDR3 loop spans 12 amino acids. CDR1 is SGHAT, CDR2 FQNNGV, per germline. The CDR3, as DNA: TGTGCCAGCAGCACTAGCGACTACGAGCAGTACTTC. Its translation: CASSTSDYEQYF. Full variable domain (missing parts from reference TRBV11-2 and TRBJ2-7): EAGVAQSPRYKIIEKRQSVAFWCNPISGHATLYWYQQILGQGPKLLIQFQNNGVVDDSQLPKDRFSAERLKGVDSTLKIQPAKLEDSAVYLCASSTSDYEQYFGPGTRLTVT.

On this clone: One end of the junction fails to match germline, which may point to a read error. This chain connects TRBV5-1 to TRBJ2-5, with a tentative D call TRBD2 (5 bases). The CDR3 is made up of 13 amino acids. From germline, CDR1 is SGHRS and CDR2 YFSETQ. CDR3 in DNA: TGCGCCAGCAGCCCCCCGGGGATGCGGTCCCAATACTTC. Amino acid sequence: CASSPPGMRSQYF.

This clone was seen once. The rearrangement links TRBV27 to TRBJ1-5; D is perhaps TRBD1 (5 bases). V gave up 4 bases and J gave up 3 bases, with 13 bases separating them. This CDR3 contains 15 residues. In germline, CDR1 is MNHEY, CDR2 SMNVEV (reference sequence). The CDR3 reads CASSSGWGVNQPQHF. The DNA of the CDR3 is TGTGCCAGCAGTTCCGGCTGGGGGGTCAATCAGCCCCAGCATTTT.

The chain uses TRBV7-7 and TRBJ2-1; 8 nucleotides align to TRBD2. CDR1 and CDR2 (germline): SSHAT, FNYEAQ (reference sequence). The CDR3 length is 16 residues. After removal of 5 bases from V and 2 bases from J, the junction contained 8 bases not matched to a gene. DNA of the CDR3: TGTGCCAGCAGCCCGGTGCGGGAGGTGGCCTACAATGAGCAGTTCTTC. Translating it yields CASSPVREVAYNEQFF.

This clone was seen a handful of times. J is TRBJ2-7 and V is TRBV6-6; a weak D match, TRBD2 (5 bases). CDR1 is MNHNY and CDR2 is SVGAGI in the germline V gene (reference sequence). This CDR3 region has 16 residues. Trimming removed 6 bases at V and 0 bases at J, with 18 bases between. The CDR3 protein is CASRPAGRRSSYEQYF. The DNA of the CDR3 is TGTGCCAGCAGGCCCGCCGGACGGAGGAGCTCCTACGAGCAGTACTTC.

The V gene is TRBV7-7, the J gene TRBJ2-1; possible D gene TRBD2, 6 bases. CDR1 is SSHAT, CDR2 FNYEAQ, per germline (reference sequence). Trimming cost V 1 base and J 0 bases, with 7 bases left between them. The CDR3 has 15 amino acids. CDR3 in amino acids: CASSLGRASYNEQFF. The CDR3 DNA follows: TGTGCCAGCAGCTTAGGGAGGGCCTCCTACAATGAGCAGTTCTTC. The variable domain in full, with the rest retrieved from reference TRBV7-7 and TRBJ2-1, is GAGVSQSPRYKVTKRGQDVTLRCDPISSHATLYWYQQALGQGPEFLTYFNYEAQPDKSGLPSDRFSAERPEGSISTLTIQRTEQRDSAMYRCASSLGRASYNEQFFGPGTRLTVL.